This TCR beta chain is drawn from a study of cytomegalovirus exposure and HLA in healthy donors. TCRdb keeps only in-frame clones here, not all; method: immunoSEQ multiplex PCR. Among tens of thousands of clones listed, 80% to 95% were seen once. This sequence originates from a young woman in good health and CMV-seronegative. Sequencing input: PBMCs.

The CDR3 DNA reads TGCGCCAGCAGCCAAGATCATGGGACAGGGTATGAAAAACTGTTTTTT. Protein: CASSQDHGTGYEKLFF. The genes are TRBV4-1 and TRBJ1-4, with 9 bases fitting TRBD1. This CDR3 is 16 amino acids long. Germline values: CDR1 MGHRA, CDR2 YSYEKL. Unmatched junction bases numbered 5, after V lost 0 bases and J lost 6 bases.